One sample yielded the 2 T cell receptor beta chains listed below, sequenced in a study of T-cell reconstitution after alpha-beta-depleted transplantation in children. Unique molecular identifiers tagged the TCRbeta library. Via MiXCR, TCRdb re-called the PCR reads, giving one row per CDR3 protein. The table records around 270,000 distinct CDR3 sequences, 10% of them present only once. Source: PBMCs, taken before TCRalphabeta/CD19-depleted stem cell transplant. These receptors originate from a boy under two years old with acute myeloid leukemia, due to receive a stem cell transplant.

Ten or more counts support this clonotype. The rearrangement uses TRBV12-3 or TRBV12-4 and TRBJ1-6; D is uncertain. The V end lost 3 bases, the J end lost 0 bases, and 6 bases lay between the germline ends. This CDR3 region has 15 residues. CDR3 loop: CASSLQYSYNSPLHF. CDR3 sequence (DNA): TGTGCCAGCAGTTTGCAGTACTCCTATAATTCACCCCTCCACTTT.

A remark on this clonotype: Given a much more abundant clone one base away, this may be a read error. The chain recombines TRBV10-3 with TRBJ2-5; D might be TRBD1 (6 bases). Germline-derived CDR1 and CDR2 are ENHRY and SYGVKD. The CDR3 contains 14 residues. In nucleotides, the CDR3 is TGTGCCATCAGTGGGACAGCTCCTGGGGAGACCCGGTACTTC. This encodes CAISGTAPGETRYF.